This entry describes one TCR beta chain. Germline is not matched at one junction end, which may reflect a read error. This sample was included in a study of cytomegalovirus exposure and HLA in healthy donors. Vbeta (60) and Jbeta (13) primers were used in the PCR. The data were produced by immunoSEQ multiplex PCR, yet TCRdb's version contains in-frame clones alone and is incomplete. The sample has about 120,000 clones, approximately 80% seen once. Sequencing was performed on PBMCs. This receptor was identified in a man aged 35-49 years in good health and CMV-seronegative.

CDR3 loop: CASVPEALSGANGLTF. The CDR3 bases are TGTGCCAGCGTGCCAGAAGCCCTCTCTGGGGCCAACGGCCTGACTTTC. The genes are TRBV2 and TRBJ2-6; a weak D match, TRBD1 (5 bases). Germline V lookup: CDR1 SNHLY, CDR2 FYNNEI. The CDR3 is 16 residues long.